This entry concerns a single TCR beta chain. This specimen belongs to a study of blood T cell repertoires in COVID-19. Study-wide context: Samples of COVID-19 (acute and convalescent) were obtained from the United States, Italy and Spain.

The junction had 14 bases not matched to a gene; V was cut back by 5 bases and J by 8 bases. CDR1 is SQVTM, CDR2 ANQGSEA, per germline. The CDR3 contains 14 residues. The protocol was immunoSEQ multiplex PCR, while the TCRdb copy is restricted to in-frame clones and leaves out a portion. Found here are fewer than 120,000 clones, less than 85% of them singletons; the top ten hold about 3.8%. The sequenced material came from peripheral blood. This receptor was identified in a woman older than 75 with acute or convalescent COVID-19. The J gene is TRBJ1-2, the V gene TRBV29-1; 7 bases agree with TRBD1. The CDR3 DNA sequence: TGCAGCGTTTGGGGACAGTCCTGGGTCGGAGGCTACACCTTC. It specifies CSVWGQSWVGGYTF.